This T cell receptor (beta chain) appears in the sequencing data of a study of graft-versus-host responses after intestinal transplantation. In the case of this clone: The antigen is not known.

Graft-derived tissue was subjected to processing to liberate intraepithelial and lamina propria lymphocytes. Study outcomes and limitations: Analysis identified GvH clones in recipient marrow, with some appearing first in ileum or blood. Circulating GvH clones peaking coincided with falling HvG clones soon after transplant.

Produced via immunoSEQ multiplex PCR; TCRdb's table is partial and in-frame only. This table has 9,000 to 10,000 clones, 75% to 90% appearing once. Germline V CDR1 and CDR2: ENHRY, SYGVKD. The V and J ends lost 4 bases and 0 bases respectively, with 7 bases between them. The CDR3 runs 15 residues. The sample consisted of ileum tissue, taken around 700 days after intestinal transplantation. The chain is built from TRBV10-3 and TRBJ2-6; D remains unclear. The sequence was obtained from a human patient who received an intestinal transplant, so some T cells may come from the graft donor. CDR3 residues: CAISAQISGANVLTF. The CDR3 nucleotides read TGTGCCATCAGTGCTCAGATCTCTGGGGCCAACGTCCTGACTTTC.